One sample yielded the 20 T cell receptor beta chains listed below, sequenced in a study of regulatory T cells in long-lasting Graves disease. For TCR beta, libraries came from iRepertoire HTBI primers and Arm-PCR of CDR3 regions. TCRdb recomputed calls from the multiplex PCR reads with MiXCR, one row per CDR3 protein. The sample lists fewer than 450,000 distinct CDR3 sequences; under 25% were seen once. Indicated time point: persistent/refractory GD, antithyroid drugs over 5 years with positive TRAb. RNA from PBMCs was the source of the TCR library. The sequencing here drew on peripheral blood mononuclear cells (PBMCs), taken when the disease was refractory, from a patient treated with antithyroid drugs. Source of these receptors: a female donor with Graves disease.

In this sample, this clonotype turned up once. A single base separates this from a much larger clone, so it may be a read error. V and J are TRBV6-1 and TRBJ1-1; D may be TRBD1 (5 bases). This CDR3 is built from 14 residues. Germline lookup yields CDR1 MNHNS and CDR2 SASEGT. Trimming took 6 bases from V and 10 from J, leaving 21 bases between them. The CDR3 sequence is CASRPTAAGGGAFF. CDR3 coding DNA: TGTGCCAGCAGACCCACAGCCGCTGGGGGTGGAGCTTTCTTT.

As to this clonotype: With a much larger clone just one base away, this may be a read error. The CDR3 DNA reads TGCAGTGCCCCGGAACAGGGGGCGGATTTCGGCGAGCAGTACTTC. This codes for CSAPEQGADFGEQYF. The genes are TRBV20-1 and TRBJ2-7, with 9 bases aligning to TRBD1. The CDR3 is 15 amino acids. Germline V gene lookup returns CDR1 DFQATT and CDR2 SNEGSKA (reference sequence). V lost 6 bases, J lost 6 bases, and 15 bases stayed unmatched.

At least ten counts were recorded for this clonotype. The CDR3 DNA reads as TGTGCCGCCTACCCCAGGGGAGGAGAGACCCAGTACTTC. It encodes CAAYPRGGETQYF. The V and J genes are TRBV24-1 and TRBJ2-5; D tentatively fits TRBD1 or TRBD2 (6 bases each). This CDR3 contains 13 residues. V dropped 12 bases and J dropped 4 bases, with 17 bases sitting between them. The germline CDR1 and CDR2 sequences are KGHDR and SFDVKD.

The chain is built from TRBV20-1 and TRBJ2-3; TRBD2 might be the D (5 bases). Germline V CDR1 and CDR2: DFQATT, SNEGSKA (reference sequence). This CDR3 contains 14 residues. V lost 0 bases, J lost 4 bases, and 11 bases lay in between. The CDR3 region has the DNA TGCAGTGCTAGAGATCCGACTATGTCAGATACGCAGTATTTT. This encodes CSARDPTMSDTQYF.

The sample holds many counts of this clonotype. V usage is TRBV12-3 or TRBV12-4 and J usage is TRBJ2-7, with TRBD2 matching over 11 bases. Trimming removed 3 bases from V and 7 bases from J; junction bases left unmatched: 8. This CDR3 has 15 amino acids. In DNA, the CDR3 is TGTGCCAGCAGTTTGGACGGACTAGCGGGCGGGGAGCAGTACTTC. Protein sequence: CASSLDGLAGGEQYF.

The chain joins TRBV29-1 to TRBJ1-3; D remains unclear. This CDR3 spans 12 amino acids. The germline V and J ends were trimmed by 5 bases and 0 bases, with 5 bases remaining between them. Germline V gives CDR1 SQVTM, CDR2 ANQGSEA. The CDR3 DNA reads TGCAGCGTTTCTTTCTCTGGAAACACCATATATTTT. This translates into CSVSFSGNTIYF.

The chain employs TRBV5-8 and TRBJ1-1, with D tentatively TRBD1 (5 bases). The CDR3 has 13 residues. The V end lost 0 bases, the J end lost 6 bases, and 9 bases lay between the germline ends. Germline CDR1 SGHTS, CDR2 YDEGEE. The CDR3 nucleotides read TGTGCCAGCAGCTTGGCGGGGCCCCCTGAAGCTTTCTTT. It specifies CASSLAGPPEAFF.

This clonotype appeared many times. This chain links TRBV7-2 with TRBJ2-7; tentatively, D is TRBD1 (6 bases). Looked up from germline, CDR1 is SGHTA and CDR2 is FQGNSA. The CDR3 runs to 13 residues. The germline V and J ends were trimmed by 1 base and 6 bases, with 10 bases remaining between them. The CDR3 here is CASSLVRGSEQYF. CDR3 nucleotides: TGTGCCAGCAGCTTAGTTAGGGGGTCCGAGCAGTACTTC.

This clonotype was counted between two and nine times. V is TRBV20-1 and J is TRBJ2-7; D remains unclear. The CDR3 extends over 14 amino acids. Germline CDR1 is DFQATT and CDR2 is SNEGSKA (reference sequence). Trimming left V 5 bases short and J 4 bases short, with 18 bases between. The CDR3 nucleotides read TGCAGTGCTCTGTTGGTGGACGGAAATTACGAGCAGTACTTC. Translated, it gives CSALLVDGNYEQYF.

Points on this clonotype: An end of the junction does not agree with germline; a read error may underlie this. The chain couples TRBV7-6 to TRBJ2-5; D ambiguous. Germline V gene sequence: CDR1 SGHVS, CDR2 FNYEAQ. This CDR3 is built from 14 residues. CDR3 sequence: CASSLLGPQEAQYF. As DNA, the CDR3 is TGTGCCAGCAGCTTACTAGGACCTCAAGAGGCCCAGTACTTC.

The chain carries TRBV28 and TRBJ2-7; 10 bases align to TRBD1. The CDR3 is 15 residues long. Germline CDR1 is MDHEN and CDR2 is SYDVKM. Unmatched junction bases numbered 11, after V lost 10 bases and J lost 2 bases. The chain's CDR3 is CATLPRGTGAYEQYF. In DNA form, the CDR3 reads TGTGCCACCCTCCCGAGGGGGACAGGGGCCTACGAGCAGTACTTC.

In DNA, the CDR3 is TGCAGTGCTGCCCGTGGAATTCCTTTTAGCAATCAGCCCCAGCATTTT. Translating it yields CSAARGIPFSNQPQHF. The J gene is TRBJ1-5, the V gene TRBV20-1; D is uncertain. CDR1 is DFQATT, CDR2 SNEGSKA, per germline (reference sequence). The CDR3 is 16 amino acids. Trimming stripped 5 bases from V and 0 bases from J, with 17 bases between.

A few counts support this clonotype. The chain combines TRBV19 with TRBJ2-7; D possibly corresponds to TRBD2 (5 bases). The V end was cut by 4 bases, the J end by 0 bases, with 7 bases between. The CDR3 contains 13 residues. Per the germline V gene, CDR1 is LNHDA and CDR2 is SQIVND (reference sequence). In DNA, the CDR3 is TGTGCCAGTAGTAAGCGGAGCTCCTACGAGCAGTACTTC. Translation gives CASSKRSSYEQYF.

This chain joins TRBV4-1 and TRBJ1-4, with D uncertain. There are 14 residues in the CDR3. V lost 1 base and J lost 3, with 6 bases in between. Germline CDR1 is MGHRA and CDR2 is YSYEKL. CDR3 in amino acids: CASSQVTANEKLFF. CDR3 nucleotides: TGCGCCAGCAGCCAAGTCACAGCTAATGAAAAACTGTTTTTT.

The genes are TRBV5-4 and TRBJ2-7, with 7 nucleotides matching TRBD1. The CDR3 loop spans 14 amino acids. With 4 bases clipped from V and 2 bases from J, the junction kept 6 bases outside the gene matches. Looked up from germline, CDR1 is SGHNT and CDR2 is YYREEE (reference sequence). CDR3 residues: CASSLRDSAYEQYF. CDR3 bases: TGTGCCAGCAGCCTCAGGGACAGCGCCTACGAGCAGTACTTC.

V is TRBV30 and J is TRBJ2-4; 7 bases are a match to TRBD2. The V gene end was trimmed by 2 bases and the J gene end by 6 bases; junction bases not matched to a gene: 4. The CDR3 has 13 amino acids. CDR1 is GTSNPN, CDR2 SVGIG, per germline (reference sequence). CDR3 sequence: CAWSPRGVNIQYF. CDR3 bases: TGTGCCTGGAGTCCCCGGGGGGTAAACATTCAGTACTTC.

About this clonotype itself: A much larger clone is a single base away; this may be a read error. This chain links TRBV3-1 with TRBJ1-2, with D unclear. Germline V gene sequence: CDR1 LGHDT, CDR2 YNNKEL (reference sequence). The V end lost 1 base, the J end lost 4 bases, and 16 bases lay between the germline ends. This CDR3 has 16 amino acids. This CDR3 is CASSQGEGGSGYGYTF. The CDR3 nucleotides are TGTGCCAGCAGCCAAGGAGAGGGAGGGAGTGGCTATGGCTACACCTTC.

This clonotype was seen many times. This CDR3 reads CASSVAGGDGETQYF. The CDR3 DNA reads as TGTGCCAGCAGCGTCGCTGGGGGCGATGGGGAGACCCAGTACTTC. The chain combines TRBV7-9 with TRBJ2-5; weak D call: TRBD1 (6 bases). Germline V gives CDR1 SEHNR, CDR2 FQNEAQ (reference sequence). CDR3 length: 15 amino acids. V was trimmed by 5 bases and J by 5 bases, leaving 18 bases between them.

This clonotype showed up many times. The V call is TRBV11-2, the J call TRBJ2-5; D is uncertain. Looked up from germline, CDR1 is SGHAT and CDR2 is FQNNGV. Trimming removed 2 bases from V and 0 bases from J, with 7 bases in between. This CDR3 has 14 amino acids. CDR3 nucleotide sequence: TGTGCCAGCAGCTTATGGAATGACCAAGAGACCCAGTACTTC. This codes for CASSLWNDQETQYF.

This clonotype was detected a few times. The chain links TRBV29-1 to TRBJ1-2, with 7 nucleotides matching TRBD1. Germline CDR1 reads SQVTM; CDR2 reads ANQGSEA. J lost 5 bases, V lost 5 bases, and 14 bases had no gene match. The CDR3 is made up of 15 amino acids. The CDR3 DNA reads TGCAGCGTTAGAGGGACAGACGAAAATTATTATGGCTACACCTTC. Its protein product is CSVRGTDENYYGYTF.